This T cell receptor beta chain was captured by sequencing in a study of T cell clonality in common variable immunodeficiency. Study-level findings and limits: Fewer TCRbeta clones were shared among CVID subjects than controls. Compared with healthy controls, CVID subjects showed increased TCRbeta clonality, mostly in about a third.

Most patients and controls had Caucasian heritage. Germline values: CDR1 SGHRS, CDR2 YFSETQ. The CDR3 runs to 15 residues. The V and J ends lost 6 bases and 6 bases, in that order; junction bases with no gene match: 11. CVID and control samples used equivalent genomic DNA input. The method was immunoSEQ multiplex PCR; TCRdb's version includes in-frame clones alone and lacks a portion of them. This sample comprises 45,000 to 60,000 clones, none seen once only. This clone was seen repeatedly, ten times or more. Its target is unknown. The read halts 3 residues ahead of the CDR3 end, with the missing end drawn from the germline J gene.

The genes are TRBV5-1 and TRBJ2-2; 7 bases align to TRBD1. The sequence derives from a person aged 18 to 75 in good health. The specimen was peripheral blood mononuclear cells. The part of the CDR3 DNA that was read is TGCGCCAGCACCAACGGGGCAGGGGGTGCCGGGGAG. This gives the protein CASTNGAGGAGE. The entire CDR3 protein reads CASTNGAGGAGELFF.